This T cell receptor (beta chain) was found in a study of Ad26.COV2.S vaccination and SARS-CoV-2 variants. Treatment given: roughly 19 received Ad26.COV2.S at low or high dose, single or two shots; about 5 received placebo; per-sample allocation not given. The samples date from day 63 after the first vaccine or placebo injection. This person who donated was an adult of 18-55 years in Boston. TCRdb keeps only in-frame clones here, not all; method: immunoSEQ multiplex PCR. The table includes about 350,000 clones, 70% to 90% detected once. V was trimmed by 1 base and J by 5 bases, leaving 12 bases between them. The CDR3 loop spans 14 amino acids. The germline V gene has CDR1 SGHRS and CDR2 YFSETQ.

This rearrangement joins TRBV5-1 to TRBJ1-2; TRBD1 is a possible D gene (5 bases). The sequences come from peripheral blood, collected in a trial of Ad26.COV2.S vaccine versus placebo. This TCR was sampled from a person between 18 and 65 years old who received the Ad26.COV2.S COVID-19 vaccine or a placebo. In DNA form, the CDR3 reads TGCGCCAGCAGCTTGAGAGGGGAAGGGTATGGCTACACCTTC. This codes for CASSLRGEGYGYTF.